This T cell receptor (beta chain) emerged from a study of brain T cells in children with intractable seizures (dated by TCRdb to about 2021). Regarding the complete study: As a first screen for immune gene transcripts, resected brain tissue from approximately 54 pediatric epilepsy surgery cases was run on a NanoString immunology panel. Among the roughly twelve selected surgery cases, eight also had pre-surgery blood sequenced, leaving four with brain tissue only.

Trimming at the junction amounts to 0 bases on V and 4 bases on J, and the germline ends lie 20 bases apart. Looking up the germline V gene yields CDR1 SGDLS and CDR2 YYNGEE. Its CDR3 holds 18 amino acids, cysteine through phenylalanine. Only the CDR3 DNA is retained, 54 bases long and in frame from the first base. The immunoSEQ assay was used to generate TCR beta chain sequences from genomic DNA. The authors' analysis ran thus. CDR3 sequences not starting with the conserved framework cysteine at position 104 were manually removed. To get clonality, the normalized Shannon's Diversity Index was subtracted from one, giving values from 0 (maximal diversity) to 1 (oligoclonal). Differences in the frequency of the same CDR3 between samples, such as brain versus blood, were assessed with chi-squared comparison-of-proportions tests. Public clonotypes were identified through searches of immuneACCESS, and similarity to known antiviral clonotypes was evaluated with the VDJdb browser. TCRdb provides this immuneACCESS table in a form limited to in-frame rearrangements. Some clones are lacking; in checked studies, under half of them reflect an unresolved V gene, and why the rest are absent is not known. From that table come the V and J calls and clone size; the DNA was used to work out D and trimming. Counted in this sample were fewer than 85,000 clones; 90% to 95% of them appeared once. Over 1.5% of the sample is taken by the ten largest.

The sample's time point label is to be understood as: resected brain tissue, or blood drawn just prior to surgery. The surgery cases showing the highest brain T cell transcript signatures were chosen for TCR beta chain sequencing of brain tissue and, when available, of blood. Before surgery, the patients had been given at least one anti-epileptic drug. The TCR-sequenced patients were children whose drug-resistant epilepsy was caused by tuberous sclerosis complex, focal cortical dysplasia, Rasmussen encephalitis or hemimegalencephaly. Bulk genomic DNA was isolated from unsorted brain tissue and whole blood using the Monarch genomic DNA purification kit. Turning to this clone: Its antigen has not been determined. Base qualities are not provided; no much larger clone lies one nucleotide away.

General findings and caveats noted by the study authors: Because sequencing depth differed between pre- and post-surgery blood, the absence of clones from the pre-surgery sample may reflect undersampling. The patients' HCMV serostatus was not known, and viral specificity was inferred solely from CDR3 sequence similarity.

The sequence joins TRBV9 to TRBJ2-1; the D segment cannot be called with confidence. Here the sequenced sample was peripheral blood, taken at surgery. The clonotype comes from a boy younger than two with tuberous sclerosis and intractable seizures. The nucleotide sequence is TGTGCCAGCAGCGTAGCCGCCGGAGTTATTCCCGCATACAATGAGCAGTTCTTC. Its translation is CASSVAAGVIPAYNEQFF.